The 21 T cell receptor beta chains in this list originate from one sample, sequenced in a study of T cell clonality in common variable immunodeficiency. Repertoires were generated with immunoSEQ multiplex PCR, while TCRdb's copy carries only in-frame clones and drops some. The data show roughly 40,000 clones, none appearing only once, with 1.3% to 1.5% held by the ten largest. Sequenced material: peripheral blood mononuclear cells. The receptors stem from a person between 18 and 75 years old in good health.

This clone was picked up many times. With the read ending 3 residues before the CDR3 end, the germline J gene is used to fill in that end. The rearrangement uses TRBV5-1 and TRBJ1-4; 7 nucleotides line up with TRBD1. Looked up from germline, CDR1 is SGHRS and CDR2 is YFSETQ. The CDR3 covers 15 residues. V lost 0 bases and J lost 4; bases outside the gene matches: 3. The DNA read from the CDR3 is TGCGCCAGCAGCTTGGTGACAGGGAATAATGAAAAA. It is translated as CASSLVTGNNEK. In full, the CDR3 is CASSLVTGNNEKLFF. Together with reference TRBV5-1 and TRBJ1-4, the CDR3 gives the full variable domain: KAGVTQTPRYLIKTRGQQVTLSCSPISGHRSVSWYQQTPGQGLQFLFEYFSETQRNKGNFPGRFSGRQFSNSRSEMNVSTLELGDSALYLCASSLVTGNNEKLFFGSGTQLSVL.

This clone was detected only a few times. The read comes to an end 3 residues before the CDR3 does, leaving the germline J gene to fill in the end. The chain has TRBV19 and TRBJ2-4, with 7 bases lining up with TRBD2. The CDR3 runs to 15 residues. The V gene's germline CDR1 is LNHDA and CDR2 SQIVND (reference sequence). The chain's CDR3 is CASSMSREGNQPQYF. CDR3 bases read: TGTGCCAGTAGTATGTCCAGGGAGGGCAATCAGCCT.

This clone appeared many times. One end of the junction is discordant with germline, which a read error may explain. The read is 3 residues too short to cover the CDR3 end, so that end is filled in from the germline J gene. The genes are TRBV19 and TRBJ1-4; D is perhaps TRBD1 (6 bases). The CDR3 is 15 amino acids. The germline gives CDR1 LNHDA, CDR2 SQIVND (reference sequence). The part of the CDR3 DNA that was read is TGTGCCAGTAGTTCAATCGGGACAACGAATGAAAAA. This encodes CASSSIGTTNEK. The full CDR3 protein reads CASSSIGTTNEKLFF. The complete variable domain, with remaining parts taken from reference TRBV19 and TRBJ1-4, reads DGGITQSPKYLFRKEGQNVTLSCEQNLNHDAMYWYRQDPGQGLRLIYYSQIVNDFQKGDIAEGYSVSREKKESFPLTVTSAQKNPTAFYLCASSSIGTTNEKLFFGSGTQLSVL.

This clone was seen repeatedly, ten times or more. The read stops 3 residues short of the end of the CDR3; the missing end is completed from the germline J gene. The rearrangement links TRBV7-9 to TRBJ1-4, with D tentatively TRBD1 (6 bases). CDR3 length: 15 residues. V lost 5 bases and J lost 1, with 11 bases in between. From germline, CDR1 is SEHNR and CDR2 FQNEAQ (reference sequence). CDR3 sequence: CASSRYRETNEKLFF. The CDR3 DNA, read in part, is TGTGCCAGCAGCCGGTACAGGGAAACTAATGAAAAA.

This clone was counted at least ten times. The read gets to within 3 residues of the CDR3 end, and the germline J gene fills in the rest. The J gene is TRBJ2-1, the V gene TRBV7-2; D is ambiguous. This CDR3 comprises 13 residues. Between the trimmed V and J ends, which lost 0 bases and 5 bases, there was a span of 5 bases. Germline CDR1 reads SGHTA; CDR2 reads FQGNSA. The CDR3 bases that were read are TGTGCCAGCAGCTTAGCGGCCCACAATGAG. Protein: CASSLAAHNE. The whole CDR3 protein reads CASSLAAHNEQFF.

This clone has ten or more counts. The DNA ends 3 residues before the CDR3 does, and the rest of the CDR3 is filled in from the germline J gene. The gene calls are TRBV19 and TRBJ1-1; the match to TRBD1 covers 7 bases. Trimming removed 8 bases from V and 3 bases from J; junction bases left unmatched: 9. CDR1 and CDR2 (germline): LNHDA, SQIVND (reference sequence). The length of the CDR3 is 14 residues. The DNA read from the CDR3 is TGTGCCAGTCAGCCCGGGACAGAATACACTGAA. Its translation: CASQPGTEYTE. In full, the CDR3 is CASQPGTEYTEAFF.

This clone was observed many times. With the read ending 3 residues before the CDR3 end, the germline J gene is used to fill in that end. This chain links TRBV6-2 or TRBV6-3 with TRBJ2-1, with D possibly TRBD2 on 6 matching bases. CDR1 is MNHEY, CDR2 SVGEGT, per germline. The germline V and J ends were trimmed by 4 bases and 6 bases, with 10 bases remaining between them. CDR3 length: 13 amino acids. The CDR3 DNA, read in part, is TGTGCCAGCAGTTCCTCTAGCGTCAATGAG. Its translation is CASSSSSVNE. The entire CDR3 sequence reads CASSSSSVNEQFF.

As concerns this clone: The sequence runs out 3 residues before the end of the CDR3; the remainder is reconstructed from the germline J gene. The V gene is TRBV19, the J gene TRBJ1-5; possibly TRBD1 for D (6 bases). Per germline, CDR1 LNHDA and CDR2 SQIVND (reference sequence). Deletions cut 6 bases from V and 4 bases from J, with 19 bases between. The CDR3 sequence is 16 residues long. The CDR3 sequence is CASSSQGRRGNQPQHF. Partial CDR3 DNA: TGTGCCAGTAGCTCCCAGGGCCGCAGGGGTAATCAGCCC. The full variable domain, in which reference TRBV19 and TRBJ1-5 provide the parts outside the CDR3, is DGGITQSPKYLFRKEGQNVTLSCEQNLNHDAMYWYRQDPGQGLRLIYYSQIVNDFQKGDIAEGYSVSREKKESFPLTVTSAQKNPTAFYLCASSSQGRRGNQPQHFGDGTRLSIL.

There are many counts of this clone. CDR3 loop: CASSSGGVADTQYF. The DNA read from the CDR3 is TGCGCCAGCAGCTCTGGGGGGGTCGCAGATACG. The V and J genes are TRBV5-1 and TRBJ2-3; 7 bases line up with TRBD2. The CDR3 is cut off 3 residues early in the read; its end comes from the germline J gene. This CDR3 contains 14 residues. Germline lookup yields CDR1 SGHRS and CDR2 YFSETQ. V lost 3 bases and J lost 4; bases outside the gene matches: 5.

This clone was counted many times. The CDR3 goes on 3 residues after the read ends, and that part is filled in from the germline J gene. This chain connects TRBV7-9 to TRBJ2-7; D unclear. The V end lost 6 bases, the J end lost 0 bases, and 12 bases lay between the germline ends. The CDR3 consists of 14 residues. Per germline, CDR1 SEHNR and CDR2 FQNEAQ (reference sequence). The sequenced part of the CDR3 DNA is TGTGCCAGCAGAGAGTCTGGTAGCTCCTACGAG. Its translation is CASRESGSSYE. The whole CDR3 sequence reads CASRESGSSYEQYF. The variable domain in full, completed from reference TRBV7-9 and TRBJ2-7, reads DTGVSQNPRHKITKRGQNVTFRCDPISEHNRLYWYRQTLGQGPEFLTYFQNEAQLEKSRLLSDRFSAERPKGSFSTLEIQRTEQGDSAMYLCASRESGSSYEQYFGPGTRLTVT.

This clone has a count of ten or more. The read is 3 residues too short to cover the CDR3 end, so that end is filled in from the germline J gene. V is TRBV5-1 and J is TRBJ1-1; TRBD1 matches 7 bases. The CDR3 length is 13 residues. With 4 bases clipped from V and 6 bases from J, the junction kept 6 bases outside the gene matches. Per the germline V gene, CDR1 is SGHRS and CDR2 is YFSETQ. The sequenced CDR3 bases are TGCGCCAGCAGCCTCGGACAGGTTGCTGAA. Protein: CASSLGQVAE. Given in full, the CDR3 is CASSLGQVAEAFF.

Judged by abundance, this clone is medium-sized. The sequenced part of the CDR3 DNA is TGTGCCAGTAGTATAGAGGCCAGGCTCACAGATACG. Protein product: CASSIEARLTDT. The whole CDR3 reads CASSIEARLTDTQYF. The chain combines TRBV19 with TRBJ2-3; no definite D call. The read terminates 3 residues ahead of where the CDR3 ends, so the germline J gene completes it. V lost 0 bases, J lost 2 bases, and 9 bases lay in between. The germline CDR1 and CDR2 sequences are LNHDA and SQIVND (reference sequence). The CDR3 has 15 amino acids.

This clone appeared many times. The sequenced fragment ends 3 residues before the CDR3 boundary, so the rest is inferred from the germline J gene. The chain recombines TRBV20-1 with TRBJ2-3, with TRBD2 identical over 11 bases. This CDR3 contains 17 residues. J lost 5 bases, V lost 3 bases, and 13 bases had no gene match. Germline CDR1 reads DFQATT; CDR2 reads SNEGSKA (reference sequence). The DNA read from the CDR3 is TGCAGTGCTAGGGAACCGACGGGACTAGCGGTACGAGATACG. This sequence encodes CSAREPTGLAVRDT. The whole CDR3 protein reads CSAREPTGLAVRDTQYF.

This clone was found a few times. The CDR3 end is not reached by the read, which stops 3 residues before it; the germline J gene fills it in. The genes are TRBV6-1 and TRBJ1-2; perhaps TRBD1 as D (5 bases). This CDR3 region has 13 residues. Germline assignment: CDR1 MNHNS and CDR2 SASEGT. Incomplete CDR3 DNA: TGTGCCAGCAGTGGGCTAGCGGGACCTCCC. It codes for CASSGLAGPP. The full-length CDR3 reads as CASSGLAGPPYTF.

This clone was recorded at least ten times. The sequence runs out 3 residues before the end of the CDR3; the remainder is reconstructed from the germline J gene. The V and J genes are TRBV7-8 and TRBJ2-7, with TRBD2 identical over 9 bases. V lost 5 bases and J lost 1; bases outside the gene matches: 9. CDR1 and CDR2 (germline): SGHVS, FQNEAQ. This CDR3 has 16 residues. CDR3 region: CASSPGAGLASYEQYF. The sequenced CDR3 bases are TGTGCCAGCAGCCCTGGGGCGGGACTAGCATCCTACGAG.

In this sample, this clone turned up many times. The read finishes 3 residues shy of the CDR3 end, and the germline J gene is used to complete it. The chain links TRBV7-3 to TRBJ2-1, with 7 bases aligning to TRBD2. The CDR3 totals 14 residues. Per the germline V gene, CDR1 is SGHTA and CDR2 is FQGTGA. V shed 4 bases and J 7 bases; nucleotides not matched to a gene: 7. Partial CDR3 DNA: TGTGCCAGCAGCTCTGGGACTACCGGTAATGAG. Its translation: CASSSGTTGNE. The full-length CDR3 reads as CASSSGTTGNEQFF.

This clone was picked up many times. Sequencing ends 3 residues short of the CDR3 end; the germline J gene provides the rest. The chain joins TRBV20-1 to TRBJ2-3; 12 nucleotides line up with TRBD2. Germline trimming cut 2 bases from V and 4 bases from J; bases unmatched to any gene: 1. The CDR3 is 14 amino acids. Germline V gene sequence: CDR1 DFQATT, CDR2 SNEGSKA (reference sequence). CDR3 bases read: TGCAGTGCTAGACTAGCGGGAGGGGCAGATACG. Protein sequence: CSARLAGGADT. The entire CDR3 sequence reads CSARLAGGADTQYF.

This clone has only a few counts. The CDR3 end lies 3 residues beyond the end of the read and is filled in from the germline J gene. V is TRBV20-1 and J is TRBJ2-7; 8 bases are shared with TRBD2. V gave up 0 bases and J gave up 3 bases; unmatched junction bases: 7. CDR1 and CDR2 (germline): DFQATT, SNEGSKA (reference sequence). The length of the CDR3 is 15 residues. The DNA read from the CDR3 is TGCAGTGCTAGAGATCCATCGAGCGGGAGCTACGAG. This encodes CSARDPSSGSYE. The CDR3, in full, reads CSARDPSSGSYEQYF.

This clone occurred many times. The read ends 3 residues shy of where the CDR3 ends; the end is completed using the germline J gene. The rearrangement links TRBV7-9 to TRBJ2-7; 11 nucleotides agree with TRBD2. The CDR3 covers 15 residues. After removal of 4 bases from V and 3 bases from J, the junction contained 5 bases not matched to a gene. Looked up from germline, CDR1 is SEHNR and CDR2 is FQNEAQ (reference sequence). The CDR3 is CASSSKGLAVYEQYF. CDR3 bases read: TGTGCCAGCAGCTCTAAGGGACTAGCGGTCTACGAG.

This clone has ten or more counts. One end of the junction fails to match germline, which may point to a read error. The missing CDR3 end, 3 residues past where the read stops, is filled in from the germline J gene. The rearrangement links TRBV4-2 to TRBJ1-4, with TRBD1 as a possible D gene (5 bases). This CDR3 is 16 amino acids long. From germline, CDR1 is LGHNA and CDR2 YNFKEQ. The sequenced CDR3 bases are TGCGCCAGCAGCCAAGATTTGGGAGGGGTCGAGAAAAAA. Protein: CASSQDLGGVEKK. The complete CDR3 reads CASSQDLGGVEKKLFF.

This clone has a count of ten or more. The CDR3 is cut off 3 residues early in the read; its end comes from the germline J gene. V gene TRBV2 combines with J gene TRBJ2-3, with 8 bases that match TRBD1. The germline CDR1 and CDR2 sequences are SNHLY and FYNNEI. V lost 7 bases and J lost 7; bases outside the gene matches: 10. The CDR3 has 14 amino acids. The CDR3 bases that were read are TGTGCCAGCAAGGAGACAGGGGTACGAAATACG. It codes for CASKETGVRNT. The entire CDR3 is CASKETGVRNTQYF.